The source of this T cell receptor (beta chain) is a study of blood T cell repertoires in COVID-19. The overall study: Italy, Spain and the United States were the sources of the convalescent and acute COVID-19 samples. PBMCs, B-cell-depleted T cells, or T cells were the source of the cDNA or gDNA that made up the material.

Original analysis: Reference gene primer amplification gave estimated nucleated cell counts. Clones were read by immunoSEQ multiplex PCR, and TCRdb kept only the in-frame ones, dropping some. V and J calls and clone size are as listed in that table; D and trimming were resolved from the DNA. Counted here are hundreds of thousands of clones, about 87% occurring once; the ten biggest clones make up roughly 6%. Seattle patient enrollment occurred during active infection, with longitudinal follow-up thereafter. The clonotype comes from a woman aged 50 to 60 with COVID-19, enrolled during active disease. Sequenced: peripheral blood.

The CDR3 DNA reads as TGTGCCAGCAGCTTACGGACTAGCGGGGGGAGAAACACCGGGGAGCTGTTTTTT. Protein product: CASSLRTSGGRNTGELFF. The chain links TRBV7-3 to TRBJ2-2; 14 nucleotides line up with TRBD2. The length of the CDR3 is 18 residues. V shed 2 bases and J 2 bases; nucleotides not matched to a gene: 4. Germline V gene sequence: CDR1 SGHTA, CDR2 FQGTGA.